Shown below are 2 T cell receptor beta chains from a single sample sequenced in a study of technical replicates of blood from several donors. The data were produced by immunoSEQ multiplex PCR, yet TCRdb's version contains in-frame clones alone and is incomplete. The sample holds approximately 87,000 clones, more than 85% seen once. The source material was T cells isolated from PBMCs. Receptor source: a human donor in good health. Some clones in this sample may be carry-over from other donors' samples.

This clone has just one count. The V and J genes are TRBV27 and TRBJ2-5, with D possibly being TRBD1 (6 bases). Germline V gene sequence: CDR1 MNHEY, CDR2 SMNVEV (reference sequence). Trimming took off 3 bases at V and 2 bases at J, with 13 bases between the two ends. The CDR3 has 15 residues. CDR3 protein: CASSFGTGRQETQYF. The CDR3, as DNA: TGTGCCAGCAGTTTCGGCACAGGGAGACAAGAGACCCAGTACTTC.

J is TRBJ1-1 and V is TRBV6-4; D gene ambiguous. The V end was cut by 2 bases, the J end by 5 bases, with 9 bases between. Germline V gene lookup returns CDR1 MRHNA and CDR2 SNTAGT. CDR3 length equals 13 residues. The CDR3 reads CASSDPRTTEAFF. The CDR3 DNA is TGTGCCAGCAGTGACCCAAGAACTACTGAAGCTTTCTTT.